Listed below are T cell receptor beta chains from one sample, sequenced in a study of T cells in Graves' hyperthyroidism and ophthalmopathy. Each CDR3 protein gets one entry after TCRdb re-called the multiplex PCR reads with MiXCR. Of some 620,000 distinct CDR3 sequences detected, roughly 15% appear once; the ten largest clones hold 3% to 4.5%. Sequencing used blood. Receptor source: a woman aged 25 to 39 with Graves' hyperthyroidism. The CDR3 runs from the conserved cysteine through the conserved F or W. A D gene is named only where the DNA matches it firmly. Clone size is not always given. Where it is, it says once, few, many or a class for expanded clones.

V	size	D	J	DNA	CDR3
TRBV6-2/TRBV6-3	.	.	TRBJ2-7	TGTGCCAGCAGTTACTCGATCCCCGGCCACGAGCAGTACTTC	CASSYSIPGHEQYF
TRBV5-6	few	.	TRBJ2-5	TGTGCCAGCAGCGTACGTAGGGGGCAAGAGACCCAGTACTTC	CASSVRRGQETQYF
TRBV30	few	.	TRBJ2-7	TGTGCCTGGAGTGTCGGCGGGGCCCGATACGAGCAGTACTTC	CAWSVGGARYEQYF
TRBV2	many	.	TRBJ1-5	TGTGCCAGCAGTGACCAGGGGCGGGCCGGCGCCCAGCATTTT	CASSDQGRAGAQHF
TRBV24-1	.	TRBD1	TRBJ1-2	TGTGCCATAGCCACAGGGGTTGACTATGGCTACACCTTC	CAIATGVDYGYTF
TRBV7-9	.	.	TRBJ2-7	TGTGCCAGCAGCTTAGCCGGGGCCGGGCTTGGAGAGCAGTACTTC	CASSLAGAGLGEQYF
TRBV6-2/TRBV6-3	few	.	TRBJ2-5	TGTGCCGGCAGTTGGAGAGGGGTAGAGACCCAGTACTTC	CAGSWRGVETQYF
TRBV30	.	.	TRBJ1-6	TGTGCCTGGAGTGACAGGGAGAGTTCACCCCTCCACTTT	CAWSDRESSPLHF
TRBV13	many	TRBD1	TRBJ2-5	TGTGCCAGCAGCCTTGACAGGGGAGTAGAGACCCAGTACTTC	CASSLDRGVETQYF
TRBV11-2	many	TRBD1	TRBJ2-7	TGTGCCAGCAGCCATGCTTCTGGTCAGGGGGTCTACGAGCAGTACTTC	CASSHASGQGVYEQYF